A selection of T cell receptor beta chains follows, all from one sample in a study of cytomegalovirus exposure and HLA in healthy donors. TCRdb's table, derived via immunoSEQ multiplex PCR, lists solely in-frame clones and lacks some. In the table there are 70,000 to 95,000 clones, 62% of which are singletons. Sequencing was done on a sample of PBMCs. The receptors come from a woman in her 30s in good health and CMV-seropositive. Each CDR3 is given with its conserved first and last residue. Each record gives: V gene, J gene, D gene, clone size, CDR3 protein, CDR3 DNA. The D gene is left open where the match is weak. Clone size is stated in some rows and not others, as once, few, many or a class when expanded.

TRBV4-1	TRBJ2-3	.	.	CASSQEGAVGTDTQYF	TGCGCCAGCAGCCAAGAGGGGGCGGTTGGCACAGATACGCAGTATTTT
TRBV19	TRBJ2-7	TRBD1	.	CASSLGTGESYEQYF	TGTGCCAGTAGTTTGGGGACAGGGGAGTCCTACGAGCAGTACTTC
TRBV4-2	TRBJ2-7	.	.	CASSRSQGSSYEQYF	TGTGCCAGCAGCCGTTCACAGGGAAGTAGCTACGAGCAGTACTTC
TRBV9	TRBJ1-1	.	.	CASSATENTEAFF	TGTGCCAGCAGCGCAACAGAGAACACTGAAGCTTTCTTT
TRBV2	TRBJ1-1	.	once	CASSAAGTNTEAFF	TGTGCCAGCAGTGCCGCAGGGACTAACACTGAAGCTTTCTTT
TRBV5-1	TRBJ2-5	.	.	CASSLVASQETQYF	TGCGCCAGCAGCTTGGTAGCCAGCCAAGAGACCCAGTACTTC
TRBV10-3	TRBJ2-1	TRBD2	.	CAISDPGLAKYNEQFF	TGTGCCATCAGTGACCCGGGACTAGCGAAATACAATGAGCAGTTCTTC
TRBV5-4	TRBJ1-4	.	.	CASSLGLTGGVEKLFF	TGTGCCAGCAGCTTGGGCCTCACGGGGGGAGTTGAAAAACTGTTTTTT
TRBV6-1	TRBJ1-2	.	.	CASSEGQGDGYPF	TGTGCCAGCAGTGAGGGGCAGGGTGATGGCTACCCCTTC
TRBV5-5	TRBJ2-1	.	.	CASSRQPRNSYNEQFF	TGTGCCAGCAGCCGACAGCCGAGGAACTCCTACAATGAGCAGTTCTTC
TRBV18	TRBJ1-4	.	.	CASSPIGDEKLFF	TGTGCCAGCTCACCTATAGGGGATGAAAAACTGTTTTTT
TRBV5-1	TRBJ2-5	.	.	CASSLAETQYF	TGCGCCAGCAGCTTGGCGGAGACCCAGTACTTC